The text below deals with one T cell receptor (beta chain). This clonotype occurred many times. Its antigen is unknown. Base qualities are not provided; no much larger clone lies one nucleotide away. This specimen belongs to a study of identical twins (TCRdb year 2016). About the investigation overall: To test whether fetal clonotypes persist, this study deep-sequenced TCR alpha and beta repertoires from monozygotic twins, from unrelated adults of various ages, and from cord blood. Replicate twin experiments were performed at different times using different library preparation protocols to rule out contamination.

All donors were healthy Caucasians. Using Miltenyi CD45RO+ enrichment and human naive T-cell isolation kits, memory (CD45RO+) and naive T cells were isolated from PBMC. The library was produced with 5' RACE. Sequencing was carried out with an Illumina HiSeq 2000. Template switching introduced a universal primer binding site; the final cDNA contained a unique molecular identifier, enabling accurate counting of TCR cDNA molecules. Specific primers in the conserved constant-segment region were used to synthesize first-strand cDNA for the TCR alpha and beta chains. To control for contamination, every cDNA library was double barcoded, receiving both a SMART-Mk sample barcode and Illumina barcodes. Two successive PCR steps introduced TruSeq adapter sequences along with Illumina sample barcodes. The TCR alpha and beta cDNA libraries were sequenced on the Illumina HiSeq platform using custom primers. Processing in the source paper ran as follows. MiGEC was used to process raw reads and extract unique molecular identifiers, and MiXCR was used to find CDR3 positions. Recombination models were inferred per individual with the repgenHMM and IGoR tools using an EM algorithm. Shared clonotypes were analyzed with the tcR package in R, and sharing was normalized by the product of cloneset sizes. To study raw recombination free of thymic and clonal selection effects, out-of-frame nonproductive sequences were analyzed. TCRdb trimmed public reads at Q25 via fastp, called clones via MiXCR and kept in-frame beta chains. Rows with a matching CDR3 protein are joined into one entry that keeps the most common DNA and genes. It is TCRdb's table, rather than the study itself, that gives the V and J calls and clone size. The sample has 120,000 to 150,000 distinct CDR3 sequences on record, under 4.5% of them singletons. The top ten hold 7% to 10% of the sample.

The CDR3 goes from the cysteine to the phenylalanine over 15 residues. The sequence is cut down to CDR3 DNA, 45 bases in frame from base 1. V is pruned by 6 bases and J by 4 bases, leaving 5 bases of the junction without a gene match. The germline V gene encodes CDR1 MDHEN and CDR2 SYDVKM. The study at large found these results: The excess sharing between twins in beta out-of-frame sequences was weaker because fewer shared sequences reduced the signal-to-noise ratio. Fewer insertions were carried by abundant cord blood beta clonotypes; a weaker similar trend was observed in young adult naive repertoires, while no such trend was observed in memory repertoires. In monozygotic twins, recombination models systematically underestimated out-of-frame TCR alpha sharing, but the models matched the sharing seen between unrelated individuals. Compared with coincidental sharing between unrelated individuals, out-of-frame TCR alpha sequences shared between twins had an excess of sequences with low generation probability. Invariant T cells such as MAIT and iNKT could partly confound zero-insertion analyses, though diverse VJ usage argued against this for most clonotypes. Because the same donors could not be followed over many years, the conclusions depended on cross-sectional statistical analysis.

The chain is assembled from TRBV28 and TRBJ2-7, with 14 junctional bases fitting TRBD2. Sequences were obtained from memory T cells sorted from blood. The sample's cell subset or site label, in plain terms: CD45RO+ enriched T cells. The clonotype originates from a man younger than 35 in good health. Here the CDR3 is given as CASSEGLAGAYEQYF. Read as DNA, the sequence is TGTGCCAGCAGCGAGGGACTAGCGGGAGCTTACGAGCAGTACTTC.